Shown below are 31 T cell receptor beta chains from a single sample sequenced in a study of response to subunit inactivated influenza vaccine. TCRdb re-analysed the RT-PCR reads in MiXCR, keeping a single row per CDR3 protein. In the table there are a few hundred thousand distinct CDR3 sequences, about 15% of which are singletons. Source: PBMCs from blood, taken approximately 13 days after vaccination. All receptors come from a man aged 50 to 59 who received an inactivated influenza vaccine.

This clonotype has only a few counts. The rearrangement links TRBV5-1 to TRBJ2-5; D not resolved. The V gene's germline CDR1 is SGHRS and CDR2 YFSETQ. V was trimmed by 1 base and J by 2 bases, leaving 9 bases between them. This CDR3 is built from 14 residues. The CDR3 here is CASSLSQAQETQYF. CDR3 nucleotides: TGCGCCAGCAGCTTGTCTCAAGCACAAGAGACCCAGTACTTC.

This clonotype has a handful of counts. V gene TRBV11-2 combines with J gene TRBJ2-2, with 7 nucleotides matching TRBD1. CDR3 length equals 15 residues. Germline trimming cut 3 bases from V and 7 bases from J; bases unmatched to any gene: 8. Germline values: CDR1 SGHAT, CDR2 FQNNGV. The CDR3 sequence: CASSFRKGAIGELFF. The CDR3 region has the DNA TGTGCCAGCAGCTTCCGAAAGGGGGCCATCGGGGAGCTGTTTTTT.

The gene calls are TRBV5-1 and TRBJ1-1, with D unresolved. This CDR3 contains 15 residues. The germline V and J ends were trimmed by 2 bases and 0 bases, with 11 bases remaining between them. In germline, CDR1 is SGHRS, CDR2 YFSETQ. The DNA for the CDR3 is TGCGCCAGCAGCTTTTCGCTGGACGTGAACACTGAAGCTTTCTTT. Protein sequence: CASSFSLDVNTEAFF.

This chain connects TRBV24-1 to TRBJ2-3; TRBD2 aligns across 10 bases. Germline V CDR1 and CDR2: KGHDR, SFDVKD. J lost 4 bases, V lost 0 bases, and 12 bases had no gene match. This CDR3 contains 19 residues. The CDR3 bases are TGTGCCACCAGTGATTTGAAGAGGACTAGCGGCGGGTACGCAGATACGCAGTATTTT. This gives the protein CATSDLKRTSGGYADTQYF.

The chain joins TRBV6-1 to TRBJ1-2; D is unresolved. CDR1 and CDR2 (germline): MNHNS, SASEGT. The V end was cut by 7 bases, the J end by 0 bases, with 18 bases between. The CDR3 has 16 residues. The CDR3 reads CASTMSARRTNYGYTF. CDR3 in DNA: TGTGCCAGCACCATGTCCGCCAGGCGAACTAACTATGGCTACACCTTC.

This clonotype appeared a few times. The chain has TRBV29-1 and TRBJ2-5; 8 nucleotides agree with TRBD1. The ends lost 6 bases at V and 3 bases at J; junction bases unmatched: 0. Germline-derived CDR1 and CDR2 are SQVTM and ANQGSEA. The CDR3 covers 11 residues. CDR3 DNA sequence: TGCAGCGTGGGACAGGAAGAGACCCAGTACTTC. Amino acid sequence: CSVGQEETQYF. Full variable domain (outside the CDR3, taken from reference TRBV29-1 and TRBJ2-5): SAVISQKPSRDICQRGTSLTIQCQVDSQVTMMFWYRQQPGQSLTLIATANQGSEATYESGFVIDKFPISRPNLTFSTLTVSNMSPEDSSIYLCSVGQEETQYFGPGTRLLVL.

V and J are TRBV7-9 and TRBJ2-1; D not resolved. V was clipped by 3 bases and J by 0 bases, with 12 bases between them. From germline, CDR1 is SEHNR and CDR2 FQNEAQ (reference sequence). The length of the CDR3 is 16 residues. The DNA of the CDR3 is TGTGCCAGCAGCTTCGGCTCCGGGCACTCCTACAATGAGCAGTTCTTC. The encoded protein is CASSFGSGHSYNEQFF.

The rearrangement uses TRBV28 and TRBJ2-4, with 9 nucleotides matching TRBD1. This CDR3 comprises 16 residues. The V gene end was trimmed by 6 bases and the J gene end by 2 bases; junction bases not matched to a gene: 8. CDR1 is MDHEN, CDR2 SYDVKM, per germline. The chain's CDR3 is CASREDRGGSKNIQYF. As DNA, the CDR3 is TGTGCCAGCAGAGAAGACAGGGGGGGATCCAAAAACATTCAGTACTTC.

V is TRBV5-1 and J is TRBJ2-6; TRBD1 agrees at 7 bases. Trimming at V came to 4 bases and at J to 2 bases, leaving 12 bases not matched to a gene. The CDR3 covers 18 residues. Germline CDR1 is SGHRS and CDR2 is YFSETQ. The CDR3 is CASSNPGRGLTGANVLTF. CDR3 in DNA: TGCGCCAGCAGCAACCCCGGCAGGGGGTTAACTGGGGCCAACGTCCTGACTTTC.

This clonotype has at least ten counts. V usage is TRBV4-1 and J usage is TRBJ1-6, with 11 nucleotides matching TRBD1. This CDR3 comprises 15 residues. Germline values: CDR1 MGHRA, CDR2 YSYEKL. J was trimmed by 9 bases and V by 1 base; bases with no gene match: 2. CDR3 sequence (DNA): TGCGCCAGCAGCCAAGCGGGACAGGGGGTTTCACCCCTCCACTTT. Amino acids: CASSQAGQGVSPLHF.

This clonotype has just a few counts. The chain employs TRBV7-6 and TRBJ2-7; the D is unclear. Trimming took 5 bases from V and 0 from J, leaving 20 bases between them. CDR1 SGHVS and CDR2 FNYEAQ come from the germline V gene. The CDR3 totals 17 residues. The CDR3 protein is CASSHSCLQRSSYEQYF. In DNA form, the CDR3 reads TGTGCCAGCAGCCACTCCTGCCTACAGAGGAGCTCCTACGAGCAGTACTTC.

This clonotype was seen a handful of times. The chain has TRBV20-1 and TRBJ1-6; D remains unclear. With 3 bases removed from V and 5 bases from J, the gap between germline ends came to 14 bases. The CDR3 is 15 residues long. Germline-derived CDR1 and CDR2 are DFQATT and SNEGSKA (reference sequence). The CDR3: CSASIPGSHNSPLHF. CDR3 coding DNA: TGCAGTGCTAGCATCCCGGGGTCTCATAATTCACCCCTCCACTTT.

The V gene is TRBV19, the J gene TRBJ1-2; no reliable D call. V was pared by 5 bases and J by 2 bases, with 12 bases between. Germline V CDR1 and CDR2: LNHDA, SQIVND (reference sequence). The CDR3 is 14 amino acids. The CDR3 bases are TGTGCCAGTAGTGTGGTAGTCAGGAACTATGGCTACACCTTC. It is translated as CASSVVVRNYGYTF.

There are a few counts of this clonotype. This chain uses TRBV5-6 with TRBJ2-1; TRBD2 aligns across 10 bases. The germline CDR1 and CDR2 sequences are SGHDT and YYEEEE. Unmatched junction bases numbered 9, after V lost 1 base and J lost 8 bases. This CDR3 has 16 amino acids. In DNA, the CDR3 is TGTGCCAGCAGCTTGCTCCTTAAGCGGGAGGGTGATGAGCAGTTCTTC. It translates to CASSLLLKREGDEQFF.

This clonotype was counted at least ten times. The rearrangement joins TRBV29-1 to TRBJ2-5; 7 bases fit TRBD1. CDR1 and CDR2 from the germline V gene are SQVTM and ANQGSEA. The CDR3 sequence is 14 residues long. V gave up 4 bases and J gave up 3 bases; unmatched junction bases: 8. DNA of the CDR3: TGCAGCGTTGTCACCGGGACAGCCAAAGAGACCCAGTACTTC. This sequence encodes CSVVTGTAKETQYF.

The rearrangement joins TRBV7-6 to TRBJ2-7; D not resolved. Germline V CDR1 and CDR2: SGHVS, FNYEAQ. Trimming removed 4 bases at V and 2 bases at J, with 15 bases between. This CDR3 is 15 amino acids long. The CDR3 sequence is CASSSEAATPYEQYF. The CDR3 region has the DNA TGTGCCAGCAGCTCCGAGGCTGCTACCCCCTACGAGCAGTACTTC.

This clonotype was observed many times. The chain joins TRBV2 to TRBJ1-1; D gene ambiguous. V was pared by 5 bases and J by 1 base, with 8 bases between. This CDR3 contains 13 residues. Germline V gives CDR1 SNHLY, CDR2 FYNNEI. For the CDR3, the DNA is TGTGCCAGCAGTACCAGACAGAACACTGAAGCTTTCTTT. Translated, it gives CASSTRQNTEAFF.

The sample holds a few counts of this clonotype. The V call is TRBV28, the J call TRBJ2-1; 7 bases map to TRBD2. V was pared by 7 bases and J by 2 bases, with 5 bases of the junction left unmatched. The CDR3 spans 14 residues. Germline V gene lookup returns CDR1 MDHEN and CDR2 SYDVKM. The CDR3 DNA reads as TGTGCCAGCACCCAGGGAGGGCCCTACAATGAGCAGTTCTTC. Its protein is CASTQGGPYNEQFF.

The chain combines TRBV6-5 with TRBJ1-4; possibly TRBD1 for D (6 bases). Germline V gene lookup returns CDR1 MNHEY and CDR2 SVGAGI. The V end was cut by 3 bases, the J end by 8 bases, with 16 bases between. The CDR3 is made up of 15 amino acids. CDR3 in DNA: TGTGCCAGCAGTTATAATTCGGCAGGACAGGAAAAACTGTTTTTT. Residues: CASSYNSAGQEKLFF.

V and J are TRBV7-9 and TRBJ2-7; the D is unclear. V lost 2 bases, J lost 2 bases, and 16 bases lay in between. This CDR3 has 16 amino acids. Looked up from germline, CDR1 is SEHNR and CDR2 is FQNEAQ (reference sequence). The CDR3 is CASSLIVSHIPYEQYF. The CDR3 DNA reads TGTGCCAGCAGCTTAATTGTGAGCCACATTCCCTACGAGCAGTACTTC.

There are a few counts of this clonotype. The chain couples TRBV4-2 to TRBJ2-5, with TRBD2 as a possible D gene (5 bases). This CDR3 comprises 16 residues. V dropped 1 base and J dropped 0 bases, with 12 bases sitting between them. CDR1 LGHNA and CDR2 YNFKEQ come from the germline V gene. CDR3: CASSQGTSVYQETQYF. As DNA, the CDR3 is TGTGCCAGCAGCCAAGGGACTTCCGTTTACCAAGAGACCCAGTACTTC.

This chain joins TRBV4-3 and TRBJ2-4, with TRBD2 matching 10 bases. Per the germline V gene, CDR1 is LGHNA and CDR2 is YSLEER. The CDR3 is 17 amino acids. The V gene end was trimmed by 5 bases and the J gene end by 7 bases; junction bases not matched to a gene: 14. The CDR3 spells CASSKMPGTSVGNIQYF. Written as DNA, the CDR3 is TGCGCCAGCAGCAAGATGCCCGGGACTAGCGTTGGTAACATTCAGTACTTC.

This clonotype was seen just once. This chain links TRBV3-1 with TRBJ2-3; possible D gene TRBD2, 5 bases. CDR1 LGHDT and CDR2 YNNKEL come from the germline V gene (reference sequence). This CDR3 has 14 residues. The V end was cut by 5 bases, the J end by 4 bases, with 13 bases between. The CDR3 region has the DNA TGTGCCAGCAGCACTAGAGTCAATGCAGATACGCAGTATTTT. Protein sequence: CASSTRVNADTQYF.

This clonotype has a handful of counts. V gene TRBV7-2 combines with J gene TRBJ2-7; 8 bases align to TRBD1. With V trimmed by 1 base and J by 4 bases, 6 bases remained unmatched. CDR3 length: 15 residues. Per germline, CDR1 SGHTA and CDR2 FQGNSA. The CDR3 nucleotides read TGTGCCAGCAGCTTAGTAGCAGGGGGCGGGTACGAGCAGTACTTC. Its translation is CASSLVAGGGYEQYF.

This clonotype appeared a few times. The CDR3 is CASSPESNEVQFF. CDR3 in DNA: TGTGCCAGCAGCCCGGAGTCCAATGAGGTGCAGTTCTTC. V gene TRBV5-5 combines with J gene TRBJ2-1, with unresolved D. Looked up from germline, CDR1 is SGHKS and CDR2 is YYEKEE (reference sequence). V shed 4 bases and J shed 12 bases, with 17 bases lying between them. The CDR3 runs 13 residues.

Only a few counts were recorded for this clonotype. V gene TRBV20-1 combines with J gene TRBJ2-1; no clear D gene. Germline assignment: CDR1 DFQATT and CDR2 SNEGSKA (reference sequence). The CDR3 extends over 16 amino acids. The V and J ends lost 2 bases and 8 bases respectively, with 22 bases between them. The CDR3 sequence: CSARPMLGPYNDEQFF. CDR3 DNA: TGCAGTGCTAGACCCATGTTAGGTCCTTACAACGATGAGCAGTTCTTC.

The V gene is TRBV29-1, the J gene TRBJ2-3; TRBD2 might be the D (5 bases). The CDR3 consists of 14 residues. Germline CDR1 and CDR2: SQVTM and ANQGSEA. V was pared by 4 bases and J by 1 base, with 12 bases between. The DNA of the CDR3 is TGCAGCGTTGGACGAAGAGGGCGCACAGATACGCAGTATTTT. Translating it yields CSVGRRGRTDTQYF.

The chain employs TRBV7-6 and TRBJ2-5, with a tentative D call TRBD2 (5 bases). In germline, CDR1 is SGHVS, CDR2 FNYEAQ. Trimming removed 2 bases at V and 1 base at J, with 11 bases between. The CDR3 covers 15 residues. The CDR3 region is CASSLLGSRQETQYF. The CDR3 DNA is TGTGCCAGCAGCTTATTGGGGAGCCGCCAAGAGACCCAGTACTTC. Supplemented by reference TRBV7-6 and TRBJ2-5, the full variable domain reads GAGVSQSPRYKVTKRGQDVALRCDPISGHVSLYWYRQALGQGPEFLTYFNYEAQQDKSGLPNDRFSAERPEGSISTLTIQRTEQRDSAMYRCASSLLGSRQETQYFGPGTRLLVL.

In its sample, this clonotype was seen a few times. The chain recombines TRBV7-2 with TRBJ2-3; D gene unclear. This CDR3 comprises 13 residues. The V and J ends lost 5 bases and 6 bases respectively, with 12 bases between them. Germline V CDR1 and CDR2: SGHTA, FQGNSA. CDR3 bases: TGTGCCAGCAGCCCTGGCCGCGAGGATACGCAGTATTTT. Its protein product is CASSPGREDTQYF. The whole variable domain, filled in from reference TRBV7-2 and TRBJ2-3, reads GAGVSQSPSNKVTEKGKDVELRCDPISGHTALYWYRQSLGQGLEFLIYFQGNSAPDKSGLPSDRFSAERTGGSVSTLTIQRTQQEDSAVYLCASSPGREDTQYFGPGTRLTVL.

The chain uses TRBV6-5 and TRBJ2-3, with TRBD2 matching 12 bases. Looked up from germline, CDR1 is MNHEY and CDR2 is SVGAGI. This CDR3 region has 17 residues. V was clipped by 2 bases and J by 3 bases; unmatched bases: 6. The CDR3 DNA reads as TGTGCCAGCAGTTACGAAGCTAGCGGGAGGGCAACAGATACGCAGTATTTT. Amino acids: CASSYEASGRATDTQYF.

This clonotype was seen a few times. The chain combines TRBV29-1 with TRBJ2-2; maybe TRBD1 (5 bases). V was cut by 5 bases and J by 2 bases, with 18 bases left in between. The CDR3 loop spans 16 amino acids. Germline V gives CDR1 SQVTM, CDR2 ANQGSEA. The CDR3 sequence: CSVLLGAPPNTGELFF. The CDR3 nucleotides are TGCAGCGTTCTCCTTGGGGCACCACCTAACACCGGGGAGCTGTTTTTT.